This entry concerns a single TCR beta chain. PCR was performed a second time for roughly 7 to 12 cycles using a sample-barcoded 5' primer and a J-beta primer mix. TCRdb ran MiXCR on the 5' RACE reads and lists one entry per CDR3 protein. The table shows 950,000 to 1,200,000 distinct CDR3 sequences, with roughly two fifths occurring only once. The data are from a study of blood T cells in healthy people across ages. There are 17 residues in the CDR3. V gave up 6 bases and J gave up 2 bases; unmatched junction bases: 13. Looked up from germline, CDR1 is MNHEY and CDR2 is SVGEGT. Each sample had at least 6.5 million PBMCs isolated.

Source material: blood. The chain carries TRBV6-2 or TRBV6-3 and TRBJ1-1; 9 bases align to TRBD1. The sequence was collected from a man in his late teens or twenties in good health. Here the CDR3 reads CASSPTGGRPGNTEAFF. The CDR3 nucleotides read TGTGCCAGCAGCCCGACAGGGGGGCGCCCCGGCAACACTGAAGCTTTCTTT.